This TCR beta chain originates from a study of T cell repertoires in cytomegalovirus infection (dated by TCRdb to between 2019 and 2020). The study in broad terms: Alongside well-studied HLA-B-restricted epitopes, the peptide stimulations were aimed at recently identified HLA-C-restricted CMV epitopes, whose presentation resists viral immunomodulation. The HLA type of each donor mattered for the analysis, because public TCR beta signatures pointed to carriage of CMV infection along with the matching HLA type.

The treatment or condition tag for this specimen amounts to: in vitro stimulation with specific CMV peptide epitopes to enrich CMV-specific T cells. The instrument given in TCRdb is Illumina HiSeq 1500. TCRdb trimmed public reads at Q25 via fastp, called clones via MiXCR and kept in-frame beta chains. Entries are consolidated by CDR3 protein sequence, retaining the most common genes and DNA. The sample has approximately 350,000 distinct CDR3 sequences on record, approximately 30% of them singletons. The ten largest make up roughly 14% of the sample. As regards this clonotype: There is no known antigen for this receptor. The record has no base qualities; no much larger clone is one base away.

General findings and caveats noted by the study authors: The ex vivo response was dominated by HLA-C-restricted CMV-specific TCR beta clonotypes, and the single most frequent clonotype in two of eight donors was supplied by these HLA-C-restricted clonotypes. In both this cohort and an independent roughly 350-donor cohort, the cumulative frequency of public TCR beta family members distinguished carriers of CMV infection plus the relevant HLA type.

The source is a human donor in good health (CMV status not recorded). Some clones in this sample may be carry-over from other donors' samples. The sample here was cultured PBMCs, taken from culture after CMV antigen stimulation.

The nucleotide sequence is TGTGCCAGCAGCGCAGGACTAGCGGACTCCTACAATGAGCAGTTCTTC. The translation is CASSAGLADSYNEQFF. The chain links TRBV3-1 with TRBJ2-1, with 10 bases matching TRBD2. Germline trimming: 5 bases from V, 0 bases from J; junction bases outside gene matches: 4. Its CDR3 holds 16 amino acids, cysteine through phenylalanine. The kept DNA is CDR3 alone, 48 bases in frame from the first base. Looking up the germline V gene (reference sequence) yields CDR1 LGHDT and CDR2 YNNKEL.